This note documents a single T cell receptor beta chain sequence. Its target is not known. The sample comes from a study of OX40 agonist ivuxolimab in advanced cancers. Study context: Dose-escalation patients suffered from hepatocellular carcinoma, melanoma, renal cell or head and neck cancer. Enrollees could have had prior anti-PD-1, anti-PD-L1 or anti-CTLA-4 therapy, which about 40% had received.

The sampling schedule covered blood at baseline, cycle 4 day 1, and cycle 7 day 1. Findings of the study overall: CD4+ and CD8+ blood T cells expanded clonally by week 6 at 0.1 to 3.0 mg/kg.

Germline CDR1 reads SEHNR; CDR2 reads FQNEAQ (reference sequence). Trimming removed 6 bases at V and 5 bases at J, with 16 bases between. The CDR3 loop spans 14 amino acids. Sequenced by immunoSEQ multiplex PCR; TCRdb stores in-frame clones only, minus some. The table has approximately 84,000 clones, roughly 89% seen once; the top ten hold less than 0.2%. This clonotype originated in an adult with an advanced solid tumor such as melanoma, head and neck, liver or kidney cancer. The chain links TRBV7-9 to TRBJ1-2; D might be TRBD1 (5 bases). Here the sequenced sample was CD4+ or CD8+ T cells sorted from blood, taken in a trial of the OX40 agonist ivuxolimab. The CDR3: CASRDAAPGYGYTF. DNA of the CDR3: TGTGCCAGCAGGGATGCGGCGCCAGGGTATGGCTACACCTTC.